This TCR beta chain was found in a study of OX40 agonist ivuxolimab in advanced cancers. Overall study context: It was ivuxolimab, an agonistic anti-OX40 (CD134) antibody, that patients were treated with.

The table lists this clone with a count of one. Here immunoSEQ multiplex PCR was the method, and the copy in TCRdb shows in-frame clones only, minus some. The repertoire consists of approximately 58,000 clones, with 80% to 90% occurring once and the leading ten covering about 2.2%. Between the trimmed V and J ends, which lost 1 base and 6 bases, there was a span of 13 bases. This CDR3 is built from 15 residues. CDR1 is MDHEN and CDR2 is SYDVKM in the germline V gene. This receptor was taken from an adult with an advanced solid tumor such as melanoma, head and neck, liver or kidney cancer. The chain combines TRBV28 with TRBJ1-5; TRBD1 might be the D (6 bases). This material consisted of CD4+ or CD8+ T cells sorted from blood, taken in a trial of the OX40 agonist ivuxolimab. The CDR3 spells CASSLLQGSSQPQHF. The DNA of the CDR3 is TGTGCCAGCAGTTTATTACAGGGTAGTAGTCAGCCCCAGCATTTT.